The rows below give T cell receptor beta chains drawn from one sample of a study of TIL therapy for anti-PD-1-resistant metastatic lung cancer. Produced via immunoSEQ multiplex PCR; TCRdb's table is partial and in-frame only. The sample shows 57,000 or so clones, more than 75% of them seen only once. The source was blood, collected at baseline. These receptors were obtained from a person aged 25 to 80 with non-small cell lung cancer. Both conserved end residues are part of each CDR3. D genes are given only for firm matches. Rows may omit the clone size; those that give it use once, few, many or a size class.

clone size: NA; D gene: TRBD1; V gene: TRBV2; J gene: TRBJ1-1; CDR3 protein: CASSITGAEAFF; CDR3 DNA: TGTGCCAGCAGTATAACAGGGGCTGAAGCTTTCTTT
clone size: NA; D gene: NA; V gene: TRBV27; J gene: TRBJ2-5; CDR3 protein: CASSKTLTKQQYF; CDR3 DNA: TGTGCCAGCAGTAAAACGCTTACCAAACAGCAGTACTTC
clone size: NA; D gene: NA; V gene: TRBV2; J gene: TRBJ2-5; CDR3 protein: CASSPDSLHETQYF; CDR3 DNA: TGTGCCAGCAGTCCGGACAGCCTCCACGAGACCCAGTACTTC
clone size: NA; D gene: TRBD1; V gene: TRBV30; J gene: TRBJ2-3; CDR3 protein: CAWNPGTGGPTQYF; CDR3 DNA: TGTGCCTGGAATCCCGGGACAGGGGGCCCGACGCAGTATTTT
clone size: NA; D gene: NA; V gene: TRBV10-3; J gene: TRBJ1-2; CDR3 protein: CAISESPTGPDYGYTF; CDR3 DNA: TGTGCCATCAGTGAGTCACCTACAGGGCCGGACTATGGCTACACCTTC
clone size: NA; D gene: TRBD2; V gene: TRBV12-5; J gene: TRBJ2-1; CDR3 protein: CASGGLASSYNEQFF; CDR3 DNA: TGTGCTAGTGGGGGACTAGCGAGCTCCTACAATGAGCAGTTCTTC
clone size: NA; D gene: NA; V gene: TRBV11-2; J gene: TRBJ1-5; CDR3 protein: CASSLEEDQPQHF; CDR3 DNA: TGTGCCAGCAGCTTAGAGGAGGATCAGCCCCAGCATTTT
clone size: NA; D gene: NA; V gene: TRBV19; J gene: TRBJ2-3; CDR3 protein: CASSRGTDTQYF; CDR3 DNA: TGTGCCAGTAGTCGTGGCACAGATACGCAGTATTTT
clone size: NA; D gene: NA; V gene: TRBV7-6; J gene: TRBJ2-6; CDR3 protein: CASSPRTSKASGANVLTF; CDR3 DNA: TGTGCCAGCAGCCCCCGCACCTCCAAGGCATCCGGGGCCAACGTCCTGACTTTC
clone size: NA; D gene: NA; V gene: TRBV28; J gene: TRBJ2-7; CDR3 protein: CASVQGKFSTLKFEYEQYF; CDR3 DNA: TGTGCCAGCGTCCAGGGGAAGTTTTCTACCCTGAAATTTGAATACGAGCAGTACTTC
clone size: NA; D gene: NA; V gene: TRBV12-5; J gene: TRBJ1-5; CDR3 protein: CASGLLTDSNQPQHF; CDR3 DNA: TGTGCTAGTGGTCTCCTGACAGATAGCAATCAGCCCCAGCATTTT
clone size: NA; D gene: NA; V gene: TRBV28; J gene: TRBJ1-1; CDR3 protein: CASSWGEPRIKVEAFF; CDR3 DNA: TGTGCCAGCAGTTGGGGGGAACCCAGAATTAAGGTTGAAGCTTTCTTT
clone size: NA; D gene: NA; V gene: TRBV27; J gene: TRBJ2-7; CDR3 protein: CASSLGYEQYF; CDR3 DNA: TGTGCCAGCAGTTTAGGATACGAGCAGTACTTC
clone size: few; D gene: NA; V gene: TRBV29-1; J gene: TRBJ2-7; CDR3 protein: CSVEGKSYEQYF; CDR3 DNA: TGCAGCGTTGAAGGCAAGTCCTACGAGCAGTACTTC
clone size: NA; D gene: NA; V gene: TRBV19; J gene: TRBJ2-3; CDR3 protein: CASSIEGGTQYF; CDR3 DNA: TGTGCCAGTAGTATCGAAGGGGGTACGCAGTATTTT
clone size: NA; D gene: TRBD2; V gene: TRBV18; J gene: TRBJ2-3; CDR3 protein: CASSPTSGATDTQYF; CDR3 DNA: TGTGCCAGCTCACCAACTAGCGGGGCCACAGATACGCAGTATTTT
clone size: NA; D gene: NA; V gene: TRBV18; J gene: TRBJ1-5; CDR3 protein: CASSPGETAAKRPQHF; CDR3 DNA: TGTGCCAGCTCACCAGGGGAGACAGCGGCCAAACGGCCCCAGCATTTT
clone size: NA; D gene: NA; V gene: TRBV6-6; J gene: TRBJ1-2; CDR3 protein: CASSPSDWNYGYTF; CDR3 DNA: TGTGCCAGCAGCCCCTCCGACTGGAACTATGGCTACACCTTC
clone size: NA; D gene: TRBD2; V gene: TRBV6-5; J gene: TRBJ2-7; CDR3 protein: CASITRGTYEQYF; CDR3 DNA: TGTGCCAGCATAACGCGGGGGACCTACGAGCAGTACTTC
clone size: once; D gene: TRBD1; V gene: TRBV11-2; J gene: TRBJ1-1; CDR3 protein: CASSFWDSLLRTEAFF; CDR3 DNA: TGTGCCAGCAGCTTCTGGGACAGCCTACTACGGACTGAAGCTTTCTTT
clone size: NA; D gene: TRBD1; V gene: TRBV5-1; J gene: TRBJ2-7; CDR3 protein: CASSWGTGRLSYEQYF; CDR3 DNA: TGCGCCAGCAGCTGGGGGACAGGCCGATTATCCTACGAGCAGTACTTC
clone size: NA; D gene: NA; V gene: TRBV12-5; J gene: TRBJ1-6; CDR3 protein: CASGLGALYNSPLHF; CDR3 DNA: TGTGCTAGTGGTTTGGGGGCACTCTATAATTCACCCCTCCACTTT
clone size: NA; D gene: NA; V gene: TRBV29-1; J gene: TRBJ1-4; CDR3 protein: CSVASNEKLFF; CDR3 DNA: TGCAGCGTTGCCAGTAATGAAAAACTGTTTTTT
clone size: NA; D gene: NA; V gene: TRBV24-1; J gene: TRBJ1-2; CDR3 protein: CATSDRRGVGYTF; CDR3 DNA: TGTGCCACCAGTGACCGGCGTGGGGTTGGCTACACCTTC
clone size: NA; D gene: TRBD2; V gene: TRBV4-1; J gene: TRBJ2-4; CDR3 protein: CASSQGGLAGGKNIQYF; CDR3 DNA: TGCGCCAGCAGCCAGGGAGGACTAGCGGGGGGCAAAAACATTCAGTACTTC
clone size: NA; D gene: NA; V gene: TRBV19; J gene: TRBJ1-5; CDR3 protein: CASRKQYPSNQPQHF; CDR3 DNA: TGTGCCAGTAGAAAACAGTACCCCTCGAATCAGCCCCAGCATTTT
clone size: NA; D gene: NA; V gene: TRBV4-1; J gene: TRBJ2-3; CDR3 protein: CASTDSTDTQYF; CDR3 DNA: TGCGCCAGCACAGATAGCACAGATACGCAGTATTTT
clone size: NA; D gene: NA; V gene: TRBV19; J gene: TRBJ2-3; CDR3 protein: CASSKGLTDTQYF; CDR3 DNA: TGTGCCAGTAGTAAGGGCTTGACAGATACGCAGTATTTT
clone size: NA; D gene: TRBD1; V gene: TRBV24-1; J gene: TRBJ1-5; CDR3 protein: CATSDPGQGNSNQPQHF; CDR3 DNA: TGTGCCACCAGTGACCCCGGACAGGGTAATAGCAATCAGCCCCAGCATTTT
clone size: once; D gene: TRBD1; V gene: TRBV5-1; J gene: TRBJ2-1; CDR3 protein: CASSPGTGYYNEQFF; CDR3 DNA: TGCGCCAGCAGTCCTGGGACAGGGTACTACAATGAGCAGTTCTTC
clone size: NA; D gene: TRBD1; V gene: TRBV28; J gene: TRBJ2-7; CDR3 protein: CASSLAWGQGNEQYF; CDR3 DNA: TGTGCCAGCAGTTTGGCATGGGGACAGGGCAACGAGCAGTACTTC
clone size: NA; D gene: TRBD1; V gene: TRBV30; J gene: TRBJ1-2; CDR3 protein: CAWLTIPGQGVNGYTF; CDR3 DNA: TGTGCCTGGTTAACTATACCGGGACAGGGAGTGAATGGCTACACCTTC
clone size: NA; D gene: NA; V gene: TRBV3-1/TRBV3-2; J gene: TRBJ1-1; CDR3 protein: CASSPTGDEAFF; CDR3 DNA: TGTGCCAGCAGCCCGACGGGAGATGAAGCTTTCTTT
clone size: NA; D gene: TRBD2; V gene: TRBV24-1; J gene: TRBJ2-3; CDR3 protein: CATSESGREVGDTQYF; CDR3 DNA: TGTGCCACCAGTGAAAGCGGGAGGGAGGTGGGAGATACGCAGTATTTT
clone size: NA; D gene: NA; V gene: TRBV9; J gene: TRBJ2-7; CDR3 protein: CASSPDVGGYEQYF; CDR3 DNA: TGTGCCAGCAGCCCTGACGTGGGGGGCTACGAGCAGTACTTC
clone size: few; D gene: NA; V gene: TRBV5-1; J gene: TRBJ2-5; CDR3 protein: CASSFQETQYF; CDR3 DNA: TGCGCCAGCAGCTTCCAAGAGACCCAGTACTTC
clone size: NA; D gene: TRBD2; V gene: TRBV6-5; J gene: TRBJ2-1; CDR3 protein: CASSYSAGAAYNEQFF; CDR3 DNA: TGTGCCAGCAGTTACTCGGCGGGAGCCGCCTACAATGAGCAGTTCTTC
clone size: NA; D gene: TRBD1; V gene: TRBV19; J gene: TRBJ2-2; CDR3 protein: CASTAGTVRTTGELFF; CDR3 DNA: TGTGCCAGTACCGCCGGGACAGTGCGAACCACCGGGGAGCTGTTTTTT
clone size: NA; D gene: TRBD2; V gene: TRBV2; J gene: TRBJ2-7; CDR3 protein: CASSEVSGGFYEQYF; CDR3 DNA: TGTGCCAGCAGTGAGGTTAGCGGGGGTTTCTACGAGCAGTACTTC
clone size: NA; D gene: NA; V gene: TRBV19; J gene: TRBJ2-1; CDR3 protein: CASTPVGALYNEQFF; CDR3 DNA: TGTGCCAGTACTCCCGTGGGGGCCTTATACAATGAGCAGTTCTTC
clone size: NA; D gene: NA; V gene: TRBV6-5; J gene: TRBJ1-1; CDR3 protein: CASSPRIWMNTEAFF; CDR3 DNA: TGTGCCAGCAGTCCCCGGATTTGGATGAACACTGAAGCTTTCTTT
clone size: few; D gene: NA; V gene: TRBV19; J gene: TRBJ2-2; CDR3 protein: CASSRTGLGTGELFF; CDR3 DNA: TGTGCCAGTAGCCGCACAGGGTTGGGCACCGGGGAGCTGTTTTTT
clone size: NA; D gene: NA; V gene: TRBV2; J gene: TRBJ2-1; CDR3 protein: CASTPTAYEQFF; CDR3 DNA: TGTGCCAGCACCCCGACAGCCTACGAGCAGTTCTTC
clone size: NA; D gene: NA; V gene: TRBV11-3; J gene: TRBJ2-5; CDR3 protein: CASSPYQGSETQYF; CDR3 DNA: TGTGCCAGCAGCCCTTATCAGGGTAGCGAGACCCAGTACTTC
clone size: NA; D gene: NA; V gene: TRBV7-3; J gene: TRBJ2-1; CDR3 protein: CASSLQSYNEQFF; CDR3 DNA: TGTGCCAGCAGCTTACAGAGCTACAATGAGCAGTTCTTC
clone size: NA; D gene: TRBD1; V gene: TRBV7-2; J gene: TRBJ1-2; CDR3 protein: CASSLAGGQGQYGYTF; CDR3 DNA: TGTGCCAGCAGCTTAGCCGGGGGACAGGGACAATATGGCTACACCTTC
clone size: once; D gene: NA; V gene: TRBV18; J gene: TRBJ1-2; CDR3 protein: CASSPLKISNYGYTF; CDR3 DNA: TGTGCCAGCTCACCACTCAAGATTTCGAACTATGGCTACACCTTC
clone size: NA; D gene: TRBD1; V gene: TRBV28; J gene: TRBJ1-5; CDR3 protein: CATHWDSPSNQPQHF; CDR3 DNA: TGTGCCACGCATTGGGACAGCCCCTCCAATCAGCCCCAGCATTTT